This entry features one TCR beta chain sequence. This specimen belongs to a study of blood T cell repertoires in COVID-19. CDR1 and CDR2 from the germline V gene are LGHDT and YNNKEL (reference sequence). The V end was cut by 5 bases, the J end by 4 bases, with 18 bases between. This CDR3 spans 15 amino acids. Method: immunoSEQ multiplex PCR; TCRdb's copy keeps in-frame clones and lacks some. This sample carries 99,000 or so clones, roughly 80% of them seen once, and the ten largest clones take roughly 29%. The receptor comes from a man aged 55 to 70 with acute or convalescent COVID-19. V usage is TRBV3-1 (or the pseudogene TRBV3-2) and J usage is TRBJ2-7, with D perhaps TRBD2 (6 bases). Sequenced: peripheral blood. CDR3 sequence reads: CASSTWRVGGYEQYF. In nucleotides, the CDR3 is TGTGCCAGCAGCACCTGGAGGGTGGGCGGGTACGAGCAGTACTTC.